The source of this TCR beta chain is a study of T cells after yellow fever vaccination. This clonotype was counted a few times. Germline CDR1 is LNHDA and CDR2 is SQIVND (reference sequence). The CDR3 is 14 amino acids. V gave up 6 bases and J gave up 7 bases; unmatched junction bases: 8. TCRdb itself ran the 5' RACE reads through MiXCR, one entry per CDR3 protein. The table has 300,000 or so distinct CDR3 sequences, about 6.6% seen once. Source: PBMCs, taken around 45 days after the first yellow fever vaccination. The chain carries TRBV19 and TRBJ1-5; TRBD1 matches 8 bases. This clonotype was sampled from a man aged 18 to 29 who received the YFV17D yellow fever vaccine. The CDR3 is CASSRGQGSQPQHF. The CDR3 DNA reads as TGTGCCAGTAGCCGCGGACAGGGCTCGCAGCCCCAGCATTTT.